Listed here are 2 T cell receptor beta chains from one sample, sequenced in a study of regulatory T cells in long-lasting Graves disease. Noted time point: newly diagnosed GD, antithyroid drugs for less than 3 months. The authors made the TCR library using RNA they extracted from PBMCs. The TCR beta library used iRepertoire HTBI primers with Arm-PCR amplification of CDR3. TCRdb passed the multiplex PCR reads through MiXCR, listing each CDR3 protein once. In the table there are 400,000 to 500,000 distinct CDR3 sequences, roughly 15% of which are singletons. These same data were also listed under a study on T cells in Graves' hyperthyroidism and ophthalmopathy.

Material: peripheral blood mononuclear cells (PBMCs), obtained at new diagnosis, from a patient treated with antithyroid drugs. All receptors derive from a woman aged 18-30 years with Graves disease.

The chain uses TRBV7-8 and TRBJ1-1; D gene uncertain. Trimming removed 1 base at V and 5 bases at J, with 11 bases between. Looked up from germline, CDR1 is SGHVS and CDR2 is FQNEAQ. The CDR3 contains 14 residues. The CDR3 is CASSLESVVTEAFF. The CDR3 DNA reads as TGTGCCAGCAGCTTAGAGAGCGTGGTGACTGAAGCTTTCTTT.

There are many counts of this clonotype. V and J are TRBV29-1 and TRBJ2-5; no definite D call. Germline V gene lookup returns CDR1 SQVTM and CDR2 ANQGSEA. The CDR3 spans 11 residues. Trimming removed 4 bases at V and 10 bases at J, with 13 bases between. CDR3: CSVVGPRGQYF. The CDR3 region has the DNA TGCAGCGTTGTCGGACCTCGAGGCCAGTACTTC.